The 4 T cell receptor beta chains below come from one sample, sequenced in a study of blood T cell repertoires in COVID-19. TCRdb's table, derived via immunoSEQ multiplex PCR, lists solely in-frame clones and lacks some. The sample has roughly 200,000 clones, about four fifths seen once. Material: peripheral blood. The receptors originated from a man aged 60-69 years with acute or convalescent COVID-19.

This clone has only a few counts. The V call is TRBV15, the J call TRBJ1-5, with 7 bases aligning to TRBD1. The CDR3 covers 15 residues. V shed 0 bases, J shed 5 bases, and the junction held 4 bases outside the gene matches. Looked up from germline, CDR1 is LNHNV and CDR2 is YYDKDF (reference sequence). The CDR3 bases are TGTGCCACCAGCAGAGACCTCAGGGGGGATCAGCCCCAGCATTTT. Protein: CATSRDLRGDQPQHF.

The gene calls are TRBV20-1 and TRBJ1-2, with a possible D match to TRBD1 (6 bases). CDR3 length: 11 amino acids. CDR1 DFQATT and CDR2 SNEGSKA come from the germline V gene (reference sequence). Deletions cut 2 bases from V and 6 bases from J, with 7 bases between. Written as DNA, the CDR3 is TGCAGTGCTAGACAGGGGCATGGCTACACCTTC. It codes for CSARQGHGYTF.

The chain combines TRBV5-6 with TRBJ2-3; 8 bases fit TRBD2. J was trimmed by 1 base and V by 0 bases; bases with no gene match: 4. CDR1 and CDR2 from the germline V gene are SGHDT and YYEEEE. This CDR3 region has 16 residues. The CDR3 loop is CASSLAAGGRTDTQYF. The CDR3 region has the DNA TGTGCCAGCAGCTTGGCTGCGGGAGGCCGCACAGATACGCAGTATTTT.

The chain joins TRBV9 to TRBJ1-1, with 10 positions matching TRBD1. The CDR3 is 14 residues long. Trimming removed 2 bases from V and 6 bases from J; junction bases left unmatched: 4. Per germline, CDR1 SGDLS and CDR2 YYNGEE. As DNA, the CDR3 is TGTGCCAGCAGCGTCGGGACAGGGGATCCTGAAGCTTTCTTT. The encoded protein is CASSVGTGDPEAFF.